This T cell receptor (beta chain) was identified in a study of identical twins. General study findings and limits: Weaker excess twin sharing was observed in beta out-of-frame sequences. For monozygotic twins, models underestimated out-of-frame TCR alpha sharing.

CDR1 is SGHKS, CDR2 YYEKEE, per germline (reference sequence). The CDR3 covers 17 residues. V was pared by 4 bases and J by 2 bases, with 10 bases of the junction left unmatched. This clonotype was seen a few times. The target antigen is unknown. MiXCR was run by TCRdb on the 5' RACE reads, yielding one entry per CDR3 protein. The sample shows 450,000 or so distinct CDR3 sequences, 12% to 15% of them seen only once. This sample also appeared in a second study, on yellow fever vaccine responses in identical twins.

V usage is TRBV5-5 and J usage is TRBJ2-5; 11 positions match TRBD2. This TCR was sampled from a woman aged 18-29 years in good health. Sequencing was carried out using CD4+ T cells sorted from blood. The DNA for the CDR3 is TGTGCCAGCAGCGGTCTAGCGGGGGGTACGGGACAAGAGACCCAGTACTTC. Amino acid sequence: CASSGLAGGTGQETQYF.